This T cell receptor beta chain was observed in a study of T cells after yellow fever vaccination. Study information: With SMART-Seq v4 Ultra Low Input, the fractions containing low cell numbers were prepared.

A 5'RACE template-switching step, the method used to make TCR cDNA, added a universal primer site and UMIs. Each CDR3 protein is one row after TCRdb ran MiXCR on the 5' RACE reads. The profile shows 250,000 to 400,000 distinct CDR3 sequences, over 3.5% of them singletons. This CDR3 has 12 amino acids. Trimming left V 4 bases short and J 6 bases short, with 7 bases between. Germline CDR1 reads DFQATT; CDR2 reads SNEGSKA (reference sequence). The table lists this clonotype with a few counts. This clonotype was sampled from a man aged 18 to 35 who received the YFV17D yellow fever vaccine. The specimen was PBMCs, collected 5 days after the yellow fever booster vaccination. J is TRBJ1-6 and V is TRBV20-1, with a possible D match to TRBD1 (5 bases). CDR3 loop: CSANRGNSPLHF. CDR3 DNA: TGCAGTGCTAATAGGGGTAATTCACCCCTCCACTTT.